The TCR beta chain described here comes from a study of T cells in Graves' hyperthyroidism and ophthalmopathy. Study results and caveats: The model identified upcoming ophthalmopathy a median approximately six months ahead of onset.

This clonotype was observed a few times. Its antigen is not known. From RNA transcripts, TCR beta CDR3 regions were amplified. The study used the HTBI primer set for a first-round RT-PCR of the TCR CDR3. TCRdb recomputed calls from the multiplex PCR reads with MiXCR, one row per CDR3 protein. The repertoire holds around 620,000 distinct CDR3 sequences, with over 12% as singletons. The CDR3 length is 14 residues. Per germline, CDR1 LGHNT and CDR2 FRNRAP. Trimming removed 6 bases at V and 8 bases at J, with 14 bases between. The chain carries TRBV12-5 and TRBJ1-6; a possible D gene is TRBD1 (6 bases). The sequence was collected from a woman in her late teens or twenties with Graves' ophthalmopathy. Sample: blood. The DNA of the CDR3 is TGTGCTAGTGGAACAGGGAAAACGGATTCACCCCTCCACTTT. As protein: CASGTGKTDSPLHF. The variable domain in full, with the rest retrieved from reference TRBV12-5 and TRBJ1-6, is DARVTQTPRHKVTEMGQEVTMRCQPILGHNTVFWYRQTMMQGLELLAYFRNRAPLDDSGMPKDRFSAEMPDATLATLKIQPSEPRDSAVYFCASGTGKTDSPLHFGNGTRLTVT.